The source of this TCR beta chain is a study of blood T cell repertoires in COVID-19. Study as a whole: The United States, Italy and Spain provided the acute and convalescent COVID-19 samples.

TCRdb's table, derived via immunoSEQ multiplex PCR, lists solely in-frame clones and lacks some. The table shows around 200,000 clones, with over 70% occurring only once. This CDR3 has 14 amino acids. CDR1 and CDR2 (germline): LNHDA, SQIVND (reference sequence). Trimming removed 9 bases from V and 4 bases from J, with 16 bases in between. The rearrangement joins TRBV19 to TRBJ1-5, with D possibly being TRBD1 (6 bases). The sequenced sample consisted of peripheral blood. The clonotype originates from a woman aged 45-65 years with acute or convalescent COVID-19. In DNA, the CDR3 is TGTGCCAGCAACCTCGCCAGGGGAAATCAGCCCCAGCATTTT. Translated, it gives CASNLARGNQPQHF.